The 5 T cell receptor beta chains given below trace back to one sample, sequenced in a study of T cell responses to AZD1222 COVID-19 vaccine. Produced via immunoSEQ multiplex PCR; TCRdb's table is partial and in-frame only. The data show over 55,000 clones, 65% to 80% seen once. The specimen comprised peripheral blood, sampled 28 days after the second AZD1222 dose. The source of these receptors is an adult who received the AZD1222 COVID-19 vaccine.

The chain employs TRBV2 and TRBJ1-2; maybe TRBD1 (5 bases). CDR1 and CDR2 (germline): SNHLY, FYNNEI. This CDR3 is built from 13 residues. V lost 5 bases and J lost 4, with 11 bases in between. CDR3 loop: CASSLGTSYGYTF. The CDR3 DNA sequence: TGTGCCAGCAGTCTCGGGACGTCCTATGGCTACACCTTC.

The rearrangement uses TRBV6-5 and TRBJ2-2; D gene ambiguous. V was cut by 6 bases and J by 6 bases, with 20 bases left in between. The CDR3 loop spans 16 amino acids. Germline loops: CDR1 MNHEY, CDR2 SVGAGI. The CDR3 sequence: CASSYRKRSGAGELFF. CDR3 bases: TGTGCCAGCAGCTACCGAAAGCGAAGTGGTGCCGGGGAGCTGTTTTTT.

The V call is TRBV5-1, the J call TRBJ2-6; the D gene is possibly TRBD2 (7 bases). Germline lookup yields CDR1 SGHRS and CDR2 YFSETQ. V was trimmed by 4 bases and J by 0 bases, leaving 17 bases between them. This CDR3 is built from 18 residues. The CDR3 spells CASSINGGPVSGANVLTF. The DNA for the CDR3 is TGCGCCAGCAGCATCAACGGGGGGCCCGTCTCTGGGGCCAACGTCCTGACTTTC.

The V and J genes are TRBV6-2 or TRBV6-3 and TRBJ1-4; D not resolved. This CDR3 is built from 14 residues. The V gene's germline CDR1 is MNHEY and CDR2 SVGEGT. V was pared by 5 bases and J by 6 bases, with 13 bases between. The CDR3 loop reads CASSVDRAHEKLFF. CDR3 in DNA: TGTGCCAGCAGTGTTGACCGGGCGCATGAAAAACTGTTTTTT.

The gene calls are TRBV6-5 and TRBJ2-7, with a weak D call TRBD2 (6 bases). The length of the CDR3 is 14 residues. The ends were cut back, 5 bases at V and 2 bases at J, with 13 bases in the middle. CDR1 is MNHEY, CDR2 SVGAGI, per germline. In DNA, the CDR3 is TGTGCCAGCAGTCCCGGGACTTCAGCCTACGAGCAGTACTTC. It yields the protein CASSPGTSAYEQYF.